A selection of T cell receptor beta chains follows, all from one sample in a study of blood T cells in healthy people across ages. From the 5' RACE reads, TCRdb called clonotypes with MiXCR, one entry per CDR3 protein. The sample lists about 640,000 distinct CDR3 sequences; under 70% were seen once. The source material was blood. These receptors were obtained from a man in his sixties in good health. Each CDR3 is given with its conserved first and last residue. D genes are given only for firm matches. The listing skips clone size in some rows; elsewhere it reads once, few, many or a size class.

clone size,D gene,J gene,V gene,CDR3 DNA,CDR3 protein
.,.,TRBJ1-6,TRBV5-1,TGCGCCAGCAGCTTAGTTCCGGGACCCAATTCACCCCTCCACTTT,CASSLVPGPNSPLHF
.,TRBD1,TRBJ2-1,TRBV5-5,TGTGCTAGCAGCTGGGCCCCTTACAGGGGTAACAATGAGCAGTTCTTC,CASSWAPYRGNNEQFF
.,TRBD2,TRBJ2-1,TRBV2,TGTGCCAGCGTATGGCTAGCGGGGGGGCCAAATGAGCAGTTCTTC,CASVWLAGGPNEQFF
few,TRBD1,TRBJ1-6,TRBV9,TGTGCCAGCACCATTGGGTTACAGGGGCCTAATTCACCCCTCCACTTT,CASTIGLQGPNSPLHF
.,.,TRBJ1-1,TRBV6-5,TGTGCCGCCCGCAGGGCCACTGAAGCTTTCTTT,CAARRATEAFF
.,TRBD2,TRBJ2-3,TRBV20-1,TGCAGTGCCCCCCCAGCGGGGGGGCTAACGCAGTATTTT,CSAPPAGGLTQYF
.,TRBD1,TRBJ2-5,TRBV20-1,TGCAGTGCTAGCGCAGGGACAGGGGGATTAGAGACCCAGTACTTC,CSASAGTGGLETQYF
.,TRBD1,TRBJ2-3,TRBV9,TGTGCCAGCAGCCCCCGGACAGGGAGTGCGAAAGATACGCAGTATTTT,CASSPRTGSAKDTQYF
.,TRBD2,TRBJ2-1,TRBV20-1,TGCAGCGGGGGGGTCAATGAGCAGTTCTTC,CSGGVNEQFF
.,.,TRBJ2-5,TRBV6-2/TRBV6-3,TGTGCCAGCAGCGTTACTAGGAATCGTCAAGAGACCCAGTACTTC,CASSVTRNRQETQYF
.,.,TRBJ1-4,TRBV20-1,TGCAGTGCTGGCGGGGTAGACGGCGAAAAACTGTTTTTT,CSAGGVDGEKLFF
.,.,TRBJ1-5,TRBV20-1,TGCAGTGCTAGCCCCTCCGGGGCCAGGAGTAATCAGCCCCAGCATTTT,CSASPSGARSNQPQHF
.,.,TRBJ2-3,TRBV7-2,TGTGCCAGCAGCTTAGCGCTCCCAGATACGCAGTATTTT,CASSLALPDTQYF
few,.,TRBJ2-3,TRBV5-6,TGTGCCAGCAGTCCCACAGGCGGTGGAACAGATACGCAGTATTTT,CASSPTGGGTDTQYF
.,.,TRBJ1-2,TRBV5-1,TGCGCCAGCCGTGGAGGGCCCTCTAACTATGGCTACACCTTC,CASRGGPSNYGYTF
.,.,TRBJ2-1,TRBV20-1,TGCAGTGCTAGCAGTGTAAACAATGAGCAGTTCTTC,CSASSVNNEQFF